The clone carrying this T cell receptor beta chain was picked up many times. The data were taken from a study of T cells after yellow fever vaccination. The V gene end was trimmed by 8 bases and the J gene end by 3 bases; junction bases not matched to a gene: 9. The germline CDR1 and CDR2 sequences are SGHAT and FQNNGV. The CDR3 is made up of 15 amino acids. TCRdb re-called the 5' RACE reads through MiXCR, storing one row per CDR3 protein. Of some 250,000 distinct CDR3 sequences listed, more than 3.5% were seen once; the top ten hold about a fifth. Sequenced here: PBMCs, sampled 15 days after the yellow fever booster vaccination. The chain combines TRBV11-2 with TRBJ1-5; 8 positions agree with TRBD1. The source of this sequence is a man between 18 and 35 years old who received the YFV17D yellow fever vaccine. CDR3 DNA sequence: TGTGCCAGCCGACTTGGACAGGGCTTCAATCAGCCCCAGCATTTT. Protein sequence: CASRLGQGFNQPQHF.